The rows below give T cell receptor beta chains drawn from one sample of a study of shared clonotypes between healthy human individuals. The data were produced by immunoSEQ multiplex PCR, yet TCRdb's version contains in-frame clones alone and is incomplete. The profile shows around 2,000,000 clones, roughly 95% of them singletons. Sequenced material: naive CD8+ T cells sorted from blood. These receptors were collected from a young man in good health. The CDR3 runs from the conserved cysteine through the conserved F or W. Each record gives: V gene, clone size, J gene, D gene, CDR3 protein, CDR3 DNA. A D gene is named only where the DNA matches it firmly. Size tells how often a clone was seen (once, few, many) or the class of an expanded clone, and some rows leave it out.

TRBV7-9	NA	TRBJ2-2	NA	CASSLEGTGELFF	TGTGCCAGCAGCTTAGAAGGAACCGGGGAGCTGTTTTTT
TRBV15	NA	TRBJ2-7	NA	CATSRDRGFYEQYF	TGTGCCACCAGCAGAGACAGGGGTTTCTACGAGCAGTACTTC
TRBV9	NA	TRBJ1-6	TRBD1	CASSVVGGDSPLHF	TGTGCCAGCAGCGTAGTAGGGGGCGATTCACCCCTCCACTTT
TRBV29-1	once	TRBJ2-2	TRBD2	CSSSGANTGELFF	TGCAGCTCTAGCGGGGCTAACACCGGGGAGCTGTTTTTT
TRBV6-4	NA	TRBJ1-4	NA	CASSDNLQGPDEKLFF	TGTGCCAGCAGTGACAATCTTCAGGGACCGGATGAAAAACTGTTTTTT
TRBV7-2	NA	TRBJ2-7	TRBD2	CASSLAPPSGGAYEQYF	TGTGCCAGCAGCTTAGCCCCTCCTAGCGGGGGGGCCTACGAGCAGTACTTC
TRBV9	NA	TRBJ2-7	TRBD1	CASSANRQGYEQYF	TGTGCCAGCAGCGCGAACAGACAGGGTTACGAGCAGTACTTC
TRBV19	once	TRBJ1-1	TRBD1	CASTWQGANTEAFF	TGTGCCAGTACTTGGCAGGGGGCGAACACTGAAGCTTTCTTT
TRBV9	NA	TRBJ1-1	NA	CASSTEGRWGTEAFF	TGTGCCAGCAGCACAGAGGGGAGATGGGGGACTGAAGCTTTCTTT
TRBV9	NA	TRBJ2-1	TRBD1	CASSVTGSYNEQFF	TGTGCCAGCAGCGTGACAGGGTCCTACAATGAGCAGTTCTTC
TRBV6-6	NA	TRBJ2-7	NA	CASSLGPAADYEQYF	TGTGCCAGCAGCCTTGGCCCCGCCGCGGACTACGAGCAGTACTTC
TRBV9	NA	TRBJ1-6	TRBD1	CASSTRQGPPLHF	TGTGCCAGCAGCACTCGACAGGGCCCACCCCTCCACTTT
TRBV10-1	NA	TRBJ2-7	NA	CASSLGRDDSPYEQYF	TGCGCCAGCAGCCTCGGACGGGATGATAGCCCCTACGAGCAGTACTTC
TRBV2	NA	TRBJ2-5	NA	CASSESDQETQYF	TGTGCCAGCAGTGAATCAGACCAAGAGACCCAGTACTTC
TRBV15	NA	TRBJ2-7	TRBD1	CATSGPGQGSSYEQYF	TGTGCCACCAGCGGCCCAGGACAGGGATCCTCCTACGAGCAGTACTTC
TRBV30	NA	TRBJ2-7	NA	CAWSQTVHEQYF	TGTGCCTGGAGTCAAACGGTACACGAGCAGTACTTC
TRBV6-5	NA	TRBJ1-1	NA	CASSLEMGLNTEAFF	TGTGCCAGCAGTCTAGAGATGGGGCTGAACACTGAAGCTTTCTTT
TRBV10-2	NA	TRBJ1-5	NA	CASSPGEGRNQPQHF	TGCGCCAGCAGCCCCGGGGAGGGAAGGAATCAGCCCCAGCATTTT
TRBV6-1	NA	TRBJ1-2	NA	CASSVDSYYGYTF	TGTGCCAGCAGCGTTGACAGTTACTATGGCTACACCTTC
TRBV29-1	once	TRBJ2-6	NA	CSASTHWGANVLTF	TGCAGCGCCTCGACCCATTGGGGGGCCAACGTCCTGACTTTC
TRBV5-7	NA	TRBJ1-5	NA	CASSRGRDTHNQPQHF	TGTGCCAGCAGCCGTGGACGAGACACTCACAATCAGCCCCAGCATTTT
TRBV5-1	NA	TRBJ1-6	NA	CASSSEPGFPLHF	TGCGCCAGCAGCTCAGAACCAGGGTTTCCCCTCCACTTT
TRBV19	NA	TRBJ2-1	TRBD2	CASSIDRLANNEQFF	TGTGCCAGTAGTATAGATCGACTAGCCAACAATGAGCAGTTCTTC
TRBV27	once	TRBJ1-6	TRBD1	CASSTLTGGEGSPLHF	TGTGCCAGCAGTACCTTGACAGGGGGCGAAGGTTCACCCCTCCACTTT
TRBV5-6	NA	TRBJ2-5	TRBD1	CASSQQEGQMKTQYF	TGTGCCAGCAGCCAACAAGAGGGACAGATGAAGACCCAGTACTTC
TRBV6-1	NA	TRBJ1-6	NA	CASSEAEGWSESSYNSPLHF	TGTGCCAGCAGTGAAGCGGAGGGCTGGTCAGAGAGCTCCTATAATTCACCCCTCCACTTT